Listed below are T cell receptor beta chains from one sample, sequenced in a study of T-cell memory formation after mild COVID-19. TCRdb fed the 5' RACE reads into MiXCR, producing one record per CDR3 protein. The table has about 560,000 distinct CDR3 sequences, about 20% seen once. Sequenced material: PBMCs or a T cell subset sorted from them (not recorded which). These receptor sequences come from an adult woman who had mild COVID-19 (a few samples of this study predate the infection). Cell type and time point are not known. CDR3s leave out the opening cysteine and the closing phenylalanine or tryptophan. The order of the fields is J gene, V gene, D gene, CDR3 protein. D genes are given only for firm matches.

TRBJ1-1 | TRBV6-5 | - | ASSLIPDSMNTEAF
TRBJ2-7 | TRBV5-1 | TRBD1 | ASSGGRSGGSSYEQY
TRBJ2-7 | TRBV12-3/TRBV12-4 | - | ASSSRQFSEQY
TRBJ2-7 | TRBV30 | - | AWSGLSLGYEQY
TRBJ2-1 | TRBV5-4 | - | ASSEDPYNEQF
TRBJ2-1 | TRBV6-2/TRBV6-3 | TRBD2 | ASNHGTSQNEQF
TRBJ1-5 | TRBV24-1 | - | ATSDDRTNQPQH
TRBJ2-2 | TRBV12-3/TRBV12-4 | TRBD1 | ASSSRDRGNTGELF
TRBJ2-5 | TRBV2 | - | ASSERRVQETQY
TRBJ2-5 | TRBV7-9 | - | ASSLSRWGEGETQY
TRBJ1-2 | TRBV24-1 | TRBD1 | ATSDPGTGGGYT
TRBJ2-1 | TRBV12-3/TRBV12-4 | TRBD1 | ASSFGGTGPYNEQF
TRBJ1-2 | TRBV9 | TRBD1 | ASSVSDRDYYGYT
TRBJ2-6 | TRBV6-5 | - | ASNQTWISGANVLT
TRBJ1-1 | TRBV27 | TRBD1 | ASSFRDSQGTEAF
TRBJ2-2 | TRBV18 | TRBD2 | ASSPPTSGVTGELF
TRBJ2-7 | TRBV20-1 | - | SANPGHQLSEQY
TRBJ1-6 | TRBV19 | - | ASNLGKDSPLH
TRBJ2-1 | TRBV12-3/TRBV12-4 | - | ASTGTVTGKGLNEQF
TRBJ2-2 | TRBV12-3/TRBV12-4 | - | ASSFPSGASGELF
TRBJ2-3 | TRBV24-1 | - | ATSGLLANGAQY
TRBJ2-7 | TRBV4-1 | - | ASSQDTDTAIEQY
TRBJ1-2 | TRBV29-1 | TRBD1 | SVPGGNYGYT
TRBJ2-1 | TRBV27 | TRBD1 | ASSWTGHNEQF
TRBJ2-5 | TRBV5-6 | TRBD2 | ASSQIAGEETQY
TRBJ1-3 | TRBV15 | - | ATSRDLGSGNTIY
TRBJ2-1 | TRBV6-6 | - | ASSSAWGPYNEQF
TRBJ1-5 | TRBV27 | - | ASSLIFGNQPQH
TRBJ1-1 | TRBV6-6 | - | ASSYPSQGLNTEAF
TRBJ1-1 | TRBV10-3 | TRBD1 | AISGSGGDSTEAF
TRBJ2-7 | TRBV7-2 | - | ASSVTGSYEQY
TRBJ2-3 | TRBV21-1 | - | ASSKEAPRRDTQY
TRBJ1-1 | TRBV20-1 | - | SATDRRRVPMNTEAF
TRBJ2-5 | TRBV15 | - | ATSREAETQY
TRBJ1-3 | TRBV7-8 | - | ASSFHSLSSGNTIY